The rows below give T cell receptor beta chains drawn from one sample of a study of siplizumab effects on memory and regulatory T cells. TCRdb's copy holds only in-frame clones and misses some; the assay was immunoSEQ multiplex PCR. The repertoire holds 100,000 or so clones, with 90% to 95% as singletons. The sample consisted of CD4+ T cells sorted from blood. Receptors were obtained from a human donor in good health. Each CDR3 is given with its conserved first and last residue. Fields, in order: J gene, clone size, D gene, V gene, CDR3 protein, CDR3 DNA. D genes are given only for firm matches. Expanded clones are given a class, and other clones once, few, many or no size at all.

TRBJ2-5	-	-	TRBV19	CASTTRPQETQYF	TGTGCCAGTACCACCCGACCCCAGGAGACCCAGTACTTC
TRBJ2-7	-	-	TRBV30	CAWSLRGRDEQYF	TGTGCCTGGAGTTTGAGGGGCCGGGACGAGCAGTACTTC
TRBJ2-3	-	TRBD1	TRBV18	CASSRQGTGTDTQYF	TGTGCCAGCTCGCGACAGGGGACAGGCACAGATACGCAGTATTTT
TRBJ2-1	-	TRBD2	TRBV11-1	CASSLELAGRNEQFF	TGTGCCAGCAGCTTAGAACTAGCGGGACGGAATGAGCAGTTCTTC
TRBJ2-3	-	-	TRBV19	CASSISPSSTDTQYF	TGTGCCAGTAGTATCAGTCCCTCTAGCACAGATACGCAGTATTTT
TRBJ2-1	few	-	TRBV20-1	CSVTPASEQFF	TGCAGTGTGACTCCGGCGTCTGAGCAGTTCTTC
TRBJ1-2	-	-	TRBV5-1	CASSPSRRGVGGYTF	TGCGCCAGCAGCCCAAGCCGTAGAGGGGTAGGTGGCTACACCTTC
TRBJ2-2	-	-	TRBV23-1	CASSQRGVVANTGELFF	TGCGCCAGCAGTCAAAGGGGGGTAGTAGCGAACACCGGGGAGCTGTTTTTT
TRBJ2-3	-	-	TRBV7-8	CASSLNLAATDTQYF	TGTGCCAGCAGCTTAAACTTAGCGGCCACAGATACGCAGTATTTT
TRBJ2-7	-	TRBD2	TRBV11-3	CASSGGLAGSYEQYF	TGTGCCAGCAGCGGGGGACTAGCGGGGTCCTACGAGCAGTACTTC
TRBJ2-7	-	TRBD1	TRBV7-2	CASSLAVRGLYEQYF	TGTGCCAGCAGCTTAGCGGTCAGGGGGCTTTACGAGCAGTACTTC
TRBJ1-2	-	-	TRBV4-2	CASSQDPNRDDGYTF	TGTGCCAGCAGCCAAGACCCCAACAGAGACGATGGCTACACCTTC